This T cell receptor beta chain was sequenced in a study of CD8+CD57+ T cells in acquired aplastic anemia. Looking at the study overall: Recorded DNA amounts for sorted CD4+ and CD8+ cells had an average of around 3.4 ug.

On this clonotype itself: Antigen specificity is unknown.

Patients selected for sequencing had displayed CD8+CD57+ cell expansion by flow cytometry. The patients all had a severe acquired aplastic anemia diagnosis. By the time of blood sampling, patients had still received no therapy. Investigators profiled TCR beta VDJ and CDR3 from genomic DNA template. TCRdb called the reads again in MiXCR, with one record for every CDR3 protein. The sample holds approximately 220,000 distinct CDR3 sequences; 45% to 50% are singletons and the top ten take 7.8%. The V gene's germline CDR1 is GTSNPN and CDR2 SVGIG (reference sequence). Trimming removed 3 bases from V and 3 bases from J, with 6 bases in between. There are 11 residues in the CDR3. General study points: The CD8+ Simpson's diversity of patients and controls was not significantly different.

The source of this sequence is a human donor with aplastic anemia. Source material: sorted CD4+, CD8+, or CD8+CD57+ T cells (not recorded which) from PBMCs. The V call is TRBV30, the J call TRBJ2-7; D unresolved. The CDR3 reads CAWSQHYEQYF. The CDR3 bases are TGTGCCTGGAGCCAACACTACGAGCAGTACTTC.